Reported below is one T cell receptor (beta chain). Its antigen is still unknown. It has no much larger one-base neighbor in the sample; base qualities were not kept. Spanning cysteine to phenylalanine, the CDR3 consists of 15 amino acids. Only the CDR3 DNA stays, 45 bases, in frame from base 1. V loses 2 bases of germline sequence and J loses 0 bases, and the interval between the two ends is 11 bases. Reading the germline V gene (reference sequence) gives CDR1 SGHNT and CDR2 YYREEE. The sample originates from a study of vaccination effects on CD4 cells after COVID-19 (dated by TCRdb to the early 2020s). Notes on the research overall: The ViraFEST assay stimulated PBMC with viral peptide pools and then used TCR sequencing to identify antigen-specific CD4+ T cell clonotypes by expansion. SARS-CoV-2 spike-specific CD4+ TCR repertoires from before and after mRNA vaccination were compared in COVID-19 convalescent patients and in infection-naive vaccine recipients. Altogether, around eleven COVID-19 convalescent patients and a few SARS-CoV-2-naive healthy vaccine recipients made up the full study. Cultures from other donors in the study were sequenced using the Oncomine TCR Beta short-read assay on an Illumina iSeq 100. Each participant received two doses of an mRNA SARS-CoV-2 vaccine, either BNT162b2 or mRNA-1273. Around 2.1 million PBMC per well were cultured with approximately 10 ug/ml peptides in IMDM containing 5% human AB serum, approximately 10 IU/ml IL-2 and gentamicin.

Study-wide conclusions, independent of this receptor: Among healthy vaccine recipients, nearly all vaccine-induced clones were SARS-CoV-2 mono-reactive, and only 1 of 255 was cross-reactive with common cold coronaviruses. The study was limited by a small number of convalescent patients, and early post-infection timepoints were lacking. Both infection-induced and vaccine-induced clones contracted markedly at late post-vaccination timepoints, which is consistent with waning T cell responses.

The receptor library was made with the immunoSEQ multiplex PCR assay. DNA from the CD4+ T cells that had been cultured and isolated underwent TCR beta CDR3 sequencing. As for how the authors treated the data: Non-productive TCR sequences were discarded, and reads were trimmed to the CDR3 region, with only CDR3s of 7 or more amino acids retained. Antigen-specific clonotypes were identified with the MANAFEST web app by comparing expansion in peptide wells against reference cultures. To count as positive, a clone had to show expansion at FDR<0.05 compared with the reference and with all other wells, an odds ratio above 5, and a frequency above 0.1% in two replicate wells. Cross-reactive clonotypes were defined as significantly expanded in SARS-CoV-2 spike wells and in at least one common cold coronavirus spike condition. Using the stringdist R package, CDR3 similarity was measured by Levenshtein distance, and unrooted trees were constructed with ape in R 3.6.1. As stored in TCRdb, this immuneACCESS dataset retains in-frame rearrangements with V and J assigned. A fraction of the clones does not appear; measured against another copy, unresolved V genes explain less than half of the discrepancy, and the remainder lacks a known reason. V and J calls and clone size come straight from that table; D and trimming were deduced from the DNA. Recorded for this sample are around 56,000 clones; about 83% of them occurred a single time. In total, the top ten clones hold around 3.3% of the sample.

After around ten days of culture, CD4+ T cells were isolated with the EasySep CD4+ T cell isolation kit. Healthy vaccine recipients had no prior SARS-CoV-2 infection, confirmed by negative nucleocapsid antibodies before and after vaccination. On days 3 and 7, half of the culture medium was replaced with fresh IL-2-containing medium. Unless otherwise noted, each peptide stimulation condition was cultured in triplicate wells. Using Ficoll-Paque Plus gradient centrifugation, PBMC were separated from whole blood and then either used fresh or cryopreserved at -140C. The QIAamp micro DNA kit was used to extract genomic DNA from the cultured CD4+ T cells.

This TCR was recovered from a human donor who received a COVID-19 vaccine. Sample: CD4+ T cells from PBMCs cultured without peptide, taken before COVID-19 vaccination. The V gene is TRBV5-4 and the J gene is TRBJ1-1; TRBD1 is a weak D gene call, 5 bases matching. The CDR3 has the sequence CASSFQGLLNTEAFF. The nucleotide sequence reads TGTGCCAGCAGCTTCCAGGGCCTTCTGAACACTGAAGCTTTCTTT.